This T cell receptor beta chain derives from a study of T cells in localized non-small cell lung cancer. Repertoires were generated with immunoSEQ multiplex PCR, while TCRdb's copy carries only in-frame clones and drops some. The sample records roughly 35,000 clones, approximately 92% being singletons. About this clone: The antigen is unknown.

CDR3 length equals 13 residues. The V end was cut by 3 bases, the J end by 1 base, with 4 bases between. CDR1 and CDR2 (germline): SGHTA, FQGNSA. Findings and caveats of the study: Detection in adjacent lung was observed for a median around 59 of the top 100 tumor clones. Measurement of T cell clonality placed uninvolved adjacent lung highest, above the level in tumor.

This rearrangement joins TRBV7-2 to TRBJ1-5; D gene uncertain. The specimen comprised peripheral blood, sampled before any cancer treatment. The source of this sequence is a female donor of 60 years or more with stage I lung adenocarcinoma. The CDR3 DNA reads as TGTGCCAGCAGCTTGGACAGCAATCAGCCCCAGCATTTT. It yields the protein CASSLDSNQPQHF.